The 23 T cell receptor beta chains below come from one sample, sequenced in a study of blood T cell repertoires in COVID-19 (dated by TCRdb to 2020 to 2021). Library preparation used the immunoSEQ multiplex PCR assay. What TCRdb holds here is the immuneACCESS table cut down to in-frame rearrangements. Part of the clones is not present; checked against another copy, under half of the missing clones reflect an unresolved V gene, and the others are unexplained. The sample table records 65,000 to 75,000 clones; 84% of these occur just once. In total, the top ten clones hold 4.5% of the sample. Sequencing input: peripheral blood. These TCRs come from a woman aged 55-69 years with acute or convalescent COVID-19.

The chain couples TRBV10-2 to TRBJ2-5, with 16 bases aligning to TRBD2. The CDR3 contains 17 residues. The germline CDR1 and CDR2 sequences are WSHSY and SAAADI. Losses at the gene ends were 2 bases for V and 2 bases for J; bases not matched to a gene: 2. CDR3 protein: CASSEAGLAGGQETQYF. CDR3 DNA sequence: TGCGCCAGCAGTGAGGCGGGACTAGCGGGGGGGCAAGAGACCCAGTACTTC.

The CDR3 sequence is CASSFRVGDGYTF. The CDR3 bases are TGTGCCAGCAGCTTCAGGGTAGGCGATGGCTACACCTTC. This chain joins TRBV7-9 and TRBJ1-2; D is perhaps TRBD1 (5 bases). Trimming took off 3 bases at V and 6 bases at J, with 11 bases between the two ends. Germline lookup yields CDR1 SEHNR and CDR2 FQNEAQ (reference sequence). The CDR3 loop spans 13 amino acids.

The chain recombines TRBV6-1 with TRBJ1-2; no clear D gene. Germline V CDR1 and CDR2: MNHNS, SASEGT. Trimming stripped 2 bases from V and 4 bases from J, with 14 bases between. This CDR3 contains 15 residues. The CDR3 DNA sequence: TGTGCCAGCAGTGAAAGGGAGGGCACGTTCTATGGCTACACCTTC. This gives the protein CASSEREGTFYGYTF.

The chain links TRBV5-6 to TRBJ2-7; D might be TRBD2 (5 bases). V was shortened by 3 bases and J by 3 bases, with 28 bases between the two germline ends. CDR3 length equals 19 residues. Germline CDR1 and CDR2: SGHDT and YYEEEE. Here the CDR3 DNA reads TGTGCCAGCAGCTCCCCTTCCGGGGTTCCAACCTCCCTCGACTACGAGCAGTACTTC. Residues: CASSSPSGVPTSLDYEQYF. Drawing the rest from reference TRBV5-6 and TRBJ2-7, the complete variable domain is DAGVTQSPTHLIKTRGQQVTLRCSPKSGHDTVSWYQQALGQGPQFIFQYYEEEERQRGNFPDRFSGHQFPNYSSELNVNALLLGDSALYLCASSSPSGVPTSLDYEQYFGPGTRLTVT.

The gene calls are TRBV18 and TRBJ1-5, with D possibly TRBD1 on 5 matching bases. This CDR3 comprises 14 residues. The V gene's germline CDR1 is KGHSH and CDR2 LQKENI. Trimming cost V 6 bases and J 4 bases, with 13 bases left between them. The CDR3 loop reads CASSPGGWNQPQHF. The CDR3 DNA reads TGTGCCAGCTCCCCGGGGGGTTGGAATCAGCCCCAGCATTTT.

This clone occurred once. J is TRBJ2-7 and V is TRBV18; 11 bases fit TRBD2. V lost 3 bases, J lost 0 bases, and 4 bases stayed unmatched. The CDR3 sequence is 16 residues long. Per germline, CDR1 KGHSH and CDR2 LQKENI. The CDR3 DNA reads as TGTGCCAGCTCACCGACTAGCGGGGATAGCTCCTACGAGCAGTACTTC. It yields the protein CASSPTSGDSSYEQYF.

This chain joins TRBV29-1 and TRBJ1-1, with D possibly TRBD1 on 5 matching bases. Between the trimmed V and J ends, which lost 4 bases and 0 bases, there was a span of 9 bases. CDR1 and CDR2 from the germline V gene are SQVTM and ANQGSEA. The CDR3 runs 13 residues. CDR3 sequence reads: CSVAGRMNTEAFF. The CDR3 coding sequence is TGCAGCGTTGCAGGGAGGATGAACACTGAAGCTTTCTTT.

The chain employs TRBV3-1 (or the pseudogene TRBV3-2) and TRBJ1-1; TRBD1 is a possible D gene (6 bases). The length of the CDR3 is 16 residues. The germline V and J ends were trimmed by 1 base and 0 bases, with 12 bases remaining between them. Germline lookup yields CDR1 LGHDT and CDR2 YNNKEL (reference sequence). CDR3 bases: TGTGCCAGCAGCCAAGGGAACAGGGTTATGAACACTGAAGCTTTCTTT. It codes for CASSQGNRVMNTEAFF.

V usage is TRBV4-1 and J usage is TRBJ2-7, with a possible D match to TRBD2 (7 bases). Germline V gene sequence: CDR1 MGHRA, CDR2 YSYEKL. The CDR3 loop spans 15 amino acids. The V end lost 1 base, the J end lost 2 bases, and 12 bases lay between the germline ends. The CDR3 loop is CASSQAGGRTYEQYF. The CDR3 region has the DNA TGCGCCAGCAGCCAAGCGGGGGGCCGAACCTACGAGCAGTACTTC.

The chain combines TRBV12-3 or TRBV12-4 with TRBJ1-1; the D is unclear. Trimming pared 7 bases from V and 4 bases from J, leaving 13 bases between. This CDR3 contains 13 residues. DNA for the CDR3: TGTGCCAGCACTCTAGCTCATAGCACTGAAGCTTTCTTT. Translated, it gives CASTLAHSTEAFF.

The chain is built from TRBV7-2 and TRBJ1-1, with D possibly TRBD1 on 6 matching bases. In germline, CDR1 is SGHTA, CDR2 FQGNSA. V was cut by 2 bases and J by 8 bases, with 15 bases left in between. The CDR3 covers 14 residues. CDR3 DNA sequence: TGTGCCAGCAGCTTATACAGGGCGAGTTTAGAAGCTTTCTTT. Its protein is CASSLYRASLEAFF.

This clone was counted a few times. The genes are TRBV7-7 and TRBJ2-3; D is undetermined. From germline, CDR1 is SSHAT and CDR2 FNYEAQ (reference sequence). CDR3 size: 15 residues. V lost 5 bases and J 0 bases, leaving 12 bases between the germline ends. DNA for the CDR3: TGTGCCAGCAGCGAACAGTTTTCTAGCACAGATACGCAGTATTTT. Translated, it gives CASSEQFSSTDTQYF.

The rearrangement uses TRBV28 and TRBJ2-5, with no clear D. The CDR3 is 12 amino acids. Trimming removed 6 bases from V and 4 bases from J, with 9 bases in between. Germline loops: CDR1 MDHEN, CDR2 SYDVKM. The DNA for the CDR3 is TGTGCCAGCAGCTCCACCAGAGAGACCCAGTACTTC. As protein: CASSSTRETQYF.

This chain links TRBV24-1 with TRBJ2-3, with D tentatively TRBD2 (5 bases). The CDR3 runs 15 residues. Germline V CDR1 and CDR2: KGHDR, SFDVKD. Trimming shortened V by 1 base and J by 4 bases, and 11 bases separated the two germline ends. Here the CDR3 reads CATSDFGLAPDTQYF. CDR3 sequence (DNA): TGTGCCACCAGTGATTTCGGGCTAGCTCCAGATACGCAGTATTTT.

The chain couples TRBV30 to TRBJ1-6; D is perhaps TRBD1 (6 bases). The germline V and J ends were trimmed by 3 bases and 6 bases, with 15 bases remaining between them. This CDR3 spans 15 amino acids. The germline CDR1 and CDR2 sequences are GTSNPN and SVGIG (reference sequence). The CDR3 here is CAWRSRGGINSPLHF. The CDR3 coding sequence is TGTGCCTGGAGATCGAGGGGGGGGATTAATTCACCCCTCCACTTT.

The chain employs TRBV7-9 and TRBJ1-1; no clear D gene. V shed 4 bases and J shed 2 bases, with 14 bases lying between them. The CDR3 has 15 amino acids. Germline V gene sequence: CDR1 SEHNR, CDR2 FQNEAQ (reference sequence). Here the CDR3 DNA reads TGTGCCAGCAGCTCCTATACTCGGGGTAACACTGAAGCTTTCTTT. Amino acid sequence: CASSSYTRGNTEAFF. The full variable domain, rest sourced from reference TRBV7-9 and TRBJ1-1, is DTGVSQNPRHKITKRGQNVTFRCDPISEHNRLYWYRQTLGQGPEFLTYFQNEAQLEKSRLLSDRFSAERPKGSFSTLEIQRTEQGDSAMYLCASSSYTRGNTEAFFGQGTRLTVV.

The V call is TRBV19, the J call TRBJ1-2, with no clear D. This CDR3 comprises 14 residues. V dropped 3 bases and J dropped 3 bases, with 11 bases sitting between them. Germline-derived CDR1 and CDR2 are LNHDA and SQIVND (reference sequence). The CDR3 region is CASSISSGYYGYTF. The CDR3 DNA is TGTGCCAGTAGTATTTCATCAGGCTACTATGGCTACACCTTC. Together with reference TRBV19 and TRBJ1-2, the CDR3 gives the full variable domain: DGGITQSPKYLFRKEGQNVTLSCEQNLNHDAMYWYRQDPGQGLRLIYYSQIVNDFQKGDIAEGYSVSREKKESFPLTVTSAQKNPTAFYLCASSISSGYYGYTFGSGTRLTVV.

This clone was seen more than once but under ten times. The chain is built from TRBV20-1 and TRBJ1-3; D possibly corresponds to TRBD1 (5 bases). The CDR3 totals 11 residues. From germline, CDR1 is DFQATT and CDR2 SNEGSKA (reference sequence). V was shortened by 6 bases and J by 7 bases, with 10 bases between the two germline ends. In DNA form, the CDR3 reads TGCAGTGCCCGTCGGGGGAACACCATATATTTT. It is translated as CSARRGNTIYF.

V and J are TRBV3-1 (or the pseudogene TRBV3-2) and TRBJ1-1; D is undetermined. The CDR3 runs to 13 residues. Germline CDR1 reads LGHDT; CDR2 reads YNNKEL (reference sequence). The V end lost 3 bases, the J end lost 5 bases, and 10 bases lay between the germline ends. The CDR3 reads CASSQFLETEAFF. CDR3 sequence (DNA): TGTGCCAGCAGCCAGTTCCTCGAGACTGAAGCTTTCTTT.

The chain recombines TRBV10-3 with TRBJ1-6; tentative D call: TRBD1 (5 bases). The V and J ends lost 8 bases and 6 bases respectively, with 11 bases between them. The CDR3 totals 13 residues. The germline V gene encodes CDR1 ENHRY and CDR2 SYGVKD. CDR3 protein: CAISRQSNSPLHF. The CDR3 coding sequence is TGTGCCATCTCCCGACAGTCTAATTCACCCCTCCACTTT.

The chain couples TRBV29-1 to TRBJ1-2; 8 bases are a match to TRBD1. The CDR3 has 14 amino acids. Losses at the gene ends were 4 bases for V and 8 bases for J; bases not matched to a gene: 12. Germline V gene sequence: CDR1 SQVTM, CDR2 ANQGSEA. The CDR3 sequence: CSVGDRTPSGGYTF. The CDR3 nucleotides are TGCAGCGTTGGGGACAGGACCCCTTCGGGCGGCTACACCTTC.

V is TRBV6-1 and J is TRBJ1-3, with a possible D match to TRBD1 (5 bases). Between the trimmed V and J ends, which lost 2 bases and 9 bases, there was a span of 17 bases. Germline CDR1 and CDR2: MNHNS and SASEGT. The length of the CDR3 is 15 residues. CDR3 sequence (DNA): TGTGCCAGCAGTGAATCTGGTATAGGGGTGAGCACCATATATTTT. This codes for CASSESGIGVSTIYF.

The V and J genes are TRBV9 and TRBJ2-1, with D perhaps TRBD2 (6 bases). This CDR3 region has 15 residues. V gave up 6 bases and J gave up 4 bases, with 17 bases separating them. Germline CDR1 is SGDLS and CDR2 is YYNGEE. CDR3 bases: TGTGCCAGCACGTCCACTAGCAGCTCATACAATGAGCAGTTCTTC. Its protein product is CASTSTSSSYNEQFF.